This TCR beta chain emerged from a study of OX40 agonist ivuxolimab in advanced cancers. Study-wide background: Intravenous ivuxolimab at 0.01 to 10 mg/kg was given to patients every 2 weeks.

Profiling relied on immunoSEQ multiplex PCR, and the TCRdb table lists in-frame clones only, not all of them. The sample holds about 73,000 clones, around 90% seen once. Notes on the study in general: No antigen was identified for the clonally expanded peripheral T cells. Expanded clones belonging to CD8+ T cells outnumbered, on average, those of CD4+. There was clonal expansion of CD4+ and CD8+ blood T cells by week 6 at 0.1 to 3.0 mg/kg.

The CDR3 consists of 14 residues. V was trimmed by 0 bases and J by 10 bases, leaving 12 bases between them. Germline CDR1 reads SEHNR; CDR2 reads FQNEAQ (reference sequence). Points on this clone: Its matching antigen is unknown.

Specimen: CD4+ or CD8+ T cells sorted from blood, collected in a trial of the OX40 agonist ivuxolimab. The sequence derives from an adult with an advanced solid tumor such as melanoma, head and neck, liver or kidney cancer. V gene TRBV7-9 combines with J gene TRBJ1-4; a weak D match, TRBD1 (6 bases). The CDR3 sequence: CASSLASEGGKLFF. CDR3 DNA sequence: TGTGCCAGCAGCTTAGCCTCCGAAGGGGGAAAACTGTTTTTT.